The 28 T cell receptor beta chains listed next were all sequenced from one sample in a study of blood T cell repertoires in COVID-19 (dated by TCRdb to the early 2020s). To prepare the library, the immunoSEQ multiplex PCR assay was applied. Here the immuneACCESS table is served through TCRdb, limited to in-frame sequences with V and J called. Missing clones are a known gap in these copies; in checked studies unresolved V genes cover under half, and the rest lacks a known reason. This sample gives around 310,000 clones in total; over 70% of them show up just once. Over 4.5% of the sample is in the top ten clones. Sequencing was carried out using PBMCs or T cells enriched from blood (not recorded which). The receptors were sampled from a man younger than 45 who had recovered from COVID-19.

This chain links TRBV25-1 with TRBJ2-7, with 7 bases matching TRBD1. The CDR3 loop spans 14 amino acids. V lost 5 bases to trimming and J lost 2 bases; unmatched junction nucleotides: 6. The germline CDR1 and CDR2 sequences are MGHDK and SYGVNS. The CDR3: CASSPGTDTYEQYF. The CDR3 DNA follows: TGTGCCAGCAGTCCCGGGACAGACACCTACGAGCAGTACTTC.

The chain links TRBV19 to TRBJ2-1; TRBD1 matches at 8 bases. The CDR3 contains 16 residues. Looked up from germline, CDR1 is LNHDA and CDR2 is SQIVND (reference sequence). With V trimmed by 4 bases and J by 8 bases, 13 bases remained unmatched. CDR3 nucleotides: TGTGCCAGTAGTACTCTCCGGACCAGGGGGCACGATGAGCAGTTCTTC. This translates into CASSTLRTRGHDEQFF. The whole variable domain, filled in from reference TRBV19 and TRBJ2-1, reads DGGITQSPKYLFRKEGQNVTLSCEQNLNHDAMYWYRQDPGQGLRLIYYSQIVNDFQKGDIAEGYSVSREKKESFPLTVTSAQKNPTAFYLCASSTLRTRGHDEQFFGPGTRLTVL.

The chain carries TRBV24-1 and TRBJ2-1, with 8 bases aligning to TRBD2. Germline trimming cut 0 bases from V and 7 bases from J; bases unmatched to any gene: 10. Germline CDR1 reads KGHDR; CDR2 reads SFDVKD. The CDR3 loop spans 17 amino acids. Here the CDR3 reads CATSDLLAGGAGNEQFF. The DNA of the CDR3 is TGTGCCACCAGTGATTTGCTCGCCGGGGGGGCGGGAAATGAGCAGTTCTTC.

This chain links TRBV6-5 with TRBJ2-7; D perhaps matches TRBD1 (5 bases). Germline CDR1 MNHEY, CDR2 SVGAGI. Trimming shortened V by 6 bases and J by 6 bases, and 12 bases separated the two germline ends. The CDR3 is made up of 12 amino acids. CDR3 loop: CASSPGQREQYF. CDR3 DNA sequence: TGTGCCAGCAGCCCCGGACAACGCGAGCAGTACTTC.

This clone was seen only a few times. As DNA, the CDR3 is TGTGCCAGCTCACCCGCCGGGACAGGGTTTACTTCACCCCTCCACTTT. Protein product: CASSPAGTGFTSPLHF. This chain joins TRBV18 and TRBJ1-6, with 9 positions matching TRBD1. Trimming removed 3 bases from V and 9 bases from J; junction bases left unmatched: 9. This CDR3 has 16 amino acids. The germline gives CDR1 KGHSH, CDR2 LQKENI.

This clone was found once. The V gene is TRBV9, the J gene TRBJ2-3, with 9 bases fitting TRBD2. CDR1 is SGDLS, CDR2 YYNGEE, per germline. J was trimmed by 5 bases and V by 3 bases; bases with no gene match: 4. The length of the CDR3 is 14 residues. CDR3 coding DNA: TGTGCCAGCAGCGCCCCTAGCGGGGAAGATACGCAGTATTTT. Its translation is CASSAPSGEDTQYF.

The chain recombines TRBV4-2 with TRBJ2-3, with 9 positions matching TRBD2. Trimming cost V 5 bases and J 3 bases; bases outside gene matches: 9. This CDR3 is 16 amino acids long. CDR1 LGHNA and CDR2 YNFKEQ come from the germline V gene. This chain's CDR3 is CASSKSGTSQTDTQYF. The DNA of the CDR3 is TGTGCCAGCAGCAAGTCCGGGACTAGCCAGACAGATACGCAGTATTTT.

The chain is built from TRBV5-1 and TRBJ1-2; TRBD1 is a possible D gene (6 bases). Germline V gene lookup returns CDR1 SGHRS and CDR2 YFSETQ. V shed 5 bases and J shed 2 bases, with 10 bases lying between them. The CDR3 contains 13 residues. The CDR3 region is CASRLTGNYGYTF. The CDR3 region has the DNA TGCGCCAGCAGACTCACAGGGAACTATGGCTACACCTTC.

Concerning this clone: One end of the junction fails to match germline, which may point to a read error. The CDR3 is CASSMTETPILF. In DNA form, the CDR3 reads TGTGCCAGCAGCATGACAGAAACCCCGATACTATTT. The rearrangement joins TRBV11-2 to TRBJ1-1; the D gene is possibly TRBD1 (5 bases). Per the germline V gene, CDR1 is SGHAT and CDR2 is FQNNGV. The CDR3 sequence is 12 residues long. Full variable domain (rest looked up from reference TRBV11-2 and TRBJ1-1): EAGVAQSPRYKIIEKRQSVAFWCNPISGHATLYWYQQILGQGPKLLIQFQNNGVVDDSQLPKDRFSAERLKGVDSTLKIQPAKLEDSAVYLCASSMTETPILFGQGTRLTVV.

The CDR3 sequence: CATLAGSLSGNTIYF. As DNA, the CDR3 is TGTGCCACCCTAGCCGGGTCCCTCTCGGGAAACACCATATATTTT. The V call is TRBV28, the J call TRBJ1-3; D ambiguous. Deletions cut 10 bases from V and 4 bases from J, with 20 bases between. CDR1 is MDHEN and CDR2 is SYDVKM in the germline V gene. This CDR3 contains 15 residues.

This clone has only a few counts. The genes are TRBV9 and TRBJ1-3, with TRBD1 matching 11 bases. With V trimmed by 4 bases and J by 2 bases, 5 bases remained unmatched. The CDR3 length is 16 residues. Germline-derived CDR1 and CDR2 are SGDLS and YYNGEE. The CDR3, as DNA: TGTGCCAGCAGCCCAGGGACAGGGGGGGCTGGAAACACCATATATTTT. It translates to CASSPGTGGAGNTIYF.

The J gene is TRBJ2-3, the V gene TRBV11-2; a weak D match, TRBD1 (6 bases). CDR3 size: 15 residues. Germline CDR1 reads SGHAT; CDR2 reads FQNNGV. V lost 4 bases and J lost 0, with 11 bases in between. CDR3 loop: CASSSPGASTDTQYF. The DNA of the CDR3 is TGTGCCAGCAGCTCGCCAGGGGCCAGCACAGATACGCAGTATTTT.

The chain links TRBV27 to TRBJ2-1, with D perhaps TRBD2 (6 bases). The CDR3 length is 14 residues. The V end was cut by 2 bases, the J end by 4 bases, with 9 bases between. The germline V gene encodes CDR1 MNHEY and CDR2 SMNVEV (reference sequence). The CDR3 sequence: CASSLGGGYNEQFF. The CDR3 DNA reads as TGTGCCAGCAGTTTAGGCGGAGGGTACAATGAGCAGTTCTTC.

This clone was seen a few times. This chain connects TRBV30 to TRBJ1-4; 11 nucleotides match TRBD1. CDR1 and CDR2 (germline): GTSNPN, SVGIG (reference sequence). Trimming took 0 bases from V and 7 from J; bases not matched to a gene: 19. This CDR3 has 20 amino acids. The CDR3 nucleotides read TGTGCCTGGAGTGTACTATCTCGCGCGGACAGGGGGCGCTTGGGTGAAAAACTGTTTTTT. It is translated as CAWSVLSRADRGRLGEKLFF. Supplemented by reference TRBV30 and TRBJ1-4, the full variable domain reads SQTIHQWPATLVQPVGSPLSLECTVEGTSNPNLYWYRQAAGRGLQLLFYSVGIGQISSEVPQNLSASRPQDRQFILSSKKLLLSDSGFYLCAWSVLSRADRGRLGEKLFFGSGTQLSVL.

This clone was detected only a few times. At one of its ends the junction is not consistent with the germline gene, which may arise from a read error. The rearrangement uses TRBV9 and TRBJ1-2, with unresolved D. The CDR3 loop spans 13 amino acids. CDR1 SGDLS and CDR2 YYNGEE come from the germline V gene. CDR3 sequence: CASIVGFYFGYTF. The CDR3, as DNA: TGTGCCAGCATCGTAGGGTTTTACTTTGGCTACACCTTC. Together with reference TRBV9 and TRBJ1-2, the CDR3 gives the full variable domain: DSGVTQTPKHLITATGQRVTLRCSPRSGDLSVYWYQQSLDQGLQFLIQYYNGEERAKGNILERFSAQQFPDLHSELNLSSLELGDSALYFCASIVGFYFGYTFGSGTRLTVV.

This clone was detected a few times. The V and J genes are TRBV5-4 and TRBJ1-2, with 9 bases identical to TRBD1. CDR1 is SGHNT, CDR2 YYREEE, per germline (reference sequence). The CDR3 is 13 amino acids. V shed 5 bases, J shed 6 bases, and the junction held 5 bases outside the gene matches. This CDR3 reads CASRTGGSDGYTF. Written as DNA, the CDR3 is TGTGCCAGCAGAACAGGGGGCTCGGATGGCTACACCTTC.

CDR3 nucleotides: TGTGCCACCCGAAGGGACGGGGGTAATGAAAAACTGTTTTTT. The encoded protein is CATRRDGGNEKLFF. V gene TRBV10-3 combines with J gene TRBJ1-4; maybe TRBD1 (5 bases). Trimming removed 10 bases at V and 4 bases at J, with 16 bases between. This CDR3 comprises 14 residues. In germline, CDR1 is ENHRY, CDR2 SYGVKD.

The genes are TRBV4-1 and TRBJ2-2, with D possibly being TRBD2 (6 bases). This CDR3 has 17 amino acids. V shed 3 bases and J shed 1 base, with 15 bases lying between them. Germline lookup yields CDR1 MGHRA and CDR2 YSYEKL. Here the CDR3 DNA reads TGCGCCAGCAGCCAGGATCGGGACTTCTGGAACACCGGGGAGCTGTTTTTT. This gives the protein CASSQDRDFWNTGELFF.

The genes are TRBV5-1 and TRBJ1-4; 11 bases are a match to TRBD1. The length of the CDR3 is 15 residues. Germline trimming cut 0 bases from V and 7 bases from J; bases unmatched to any gene: 2. CDR1 and CDR2 (germline): SGHRS, YFSETQ. CDR3 residues: CASSLAGQGGEKLFF. The CDR3 nucleotides are TGCGCCAGCAGCTTGGCGGGACAGGGGGGTGAAAAACTGTTTTTT.

J is TRBJ2-7 and V is TRBV5-6; 11 nucleotides line up with TRBD2. From germline, CDR1 is SGHDT and CDR2 YYEEEE. With V trimmed by 4 bases and J by 13 bases, 10 bases remained unmatched. This CDR3 has 13 amino acids. The CDR3 sequence is CASSPGTSGGLYF. Written as DNA, the CDR3 is TGTGCCAGCAGCCCGGGAACTAGCGGGGGCCTCTACTTC.

The chain joins TRBV15 to TRBJ1-2; D remains ambiguous. The length of the CDR3 is 14 residues. Germline loops: CDR1 LNHNV, CDR2 YYDKDF (reference sequence). Between the trimmed V and J ends, which lost 0 bases and 3 bases, there was a span of 8 bases. The CDR3 coding sequence is TGTGCCACCAGCAGAGATATGGGAGACTATGGCTACACCTTC. Amino acid sequence: CATSRDMGDYGYTF.

The chain links TRBV20-1 to TRBJ1-4, with D tentatively TRBD1 (6 bases). The CDR3 is 11 residues long. The V gene's germline CDR1 is DFQATT and CDR2 SNEGSKA (reference sequence). Trimming took off 2 bases at V and 13 bases at J, with 11 bases between the two ends. In nucleotides, the CDR3 is TGCAGTGCTAGATGGGGGCTAGGACTGTTTTTT. Translation gives CSARWGLGLFF.

Turning to this clone: The sample contains more than one DNA sequence encoding this CDR3. The chain uses TRBV12-3 or TRBV12-4 and TRBJ2-7; tentatively, D is TRBD1 (5 bases). CDR3 length: 12 amino acids. Trimming shortened V by 4 bases and J by 3 bases, and 7 bases separated the two germline ends. The CDR3 DNA reads as TGTGCCAGCAGTTCCGACAGCTACGAGCAGTACTTC. Translation gives CASSSDSYEQYF.

V is TRBV9 and J is TRBJ2-2; a weak D match, TRBD2 (5 bases). The CDR3 loop spans 14 amino acids. Looked up from germline, CDR1 is SGDLS and CDR2 is YYNGEE. Trimming pared 0 bases from V and 7 bases from J, leaving 10 bases between. The CDR3 region is CASSVAERDGELFF. Here the CDR3 DNA reads TGTGCCAGCAGCGTAGCTGAACGGGACGGGGAGCTGTTTTTT.

The genes are TRBV18 and TRBJ1-1; no firm D call. Germline assignment: CDR1 KGHSH and CDR2 LQKENI. Trimming shortened V by 6 bases and J by 0 bases, and 14 bases separated the two germline ends. CDR3 length: 15 residues. This CDR3 is CASSQTGRMNTEAFF. The CDR3 DNA follows: TGTGCCAGCTCCCAGACGGGGAGGATGAACACTGAAGCTTTCTTT.

This rearrangement joins TRBV27 to TRBJ1-1; possible D gene TRBD1, 5 bases. Trimming took 5 bases from V and 7 from J, leaving 14 bases between them. Germline V gives CDR1 MNHEY, CDR2 SMNVEV (reference sequence). This CDR3 is 13 amino acids long. For the CDR3, the DNA is TGTGCCAGCAGTGGAAACCTTCAGGGTGAAGCTTTCTTT. Protein product: CASSGNLQGEAFF.

The chain links TRBV5-4 to TRBJ2-7; 9 nucleotides agree with TRBD1. The CDR3 contains 15 residues. Unmatched junction bases numbered 6, after V lost 4 bases and J lost 1 base. The V gene's germline CDR1 is SGHNT and CDR2 YYREEE (reference sequence). CDR3 sequence reads: CASSDRTGVSYEQYF. The CDR3 DNA sequence: TGTGCCAGCAGCGACCGGACAGGGGTTTCCTACGAGCAGTACTTC. The full variable domain, completed using reference TRBV5-4 and TRBJ2-7, is ETGVTQSPTHLIKTRGQQVTLRCSSQSGHNTVSWYQQALGQGPQFIFQYYREEENGRGNFPPRFSGLQFPNYSSELNVNALELDDSALYLCASSDRTGVSYEQYFGPGTRLTVT.

This clone was counted a single time. V usage is TRBV27 and J usage is TRBJ1-2; TRBD1 is a possible D gene (6 bases). Between the trimmed V and J ends, which lost 1 base and 2 bases, there was a span of 11 bases. Germline V gene sequence: CDR1 MNHEY, CDR2 SMNVEV (reference sequence). The CDR3 sequence is 15 residues long. CDR3 amino acids: CASSLYTGRNYGYTF. DNA for the CDR3: TGTGCCAGCAGTTTATATACAGGGCGGAACTATGGCTACACCTTC.